This record concerns one T cell receptor (beta chain) sequence. This clonotype was found many times. Its antigen remains unidentified. One base away there is no much larger clone; base qualities are not given. Libraries came from PCR. The instrument given in TCRdb is Illumina HiSeq 2500. TCR library preparation used molecular barcoding, with unique molecular identifiers applied to normalize quantification of the TCRbeta repertoire. In-frame beta chains were kept once TCRdb had trimmed the public reads at Q25 with fastp and called clones with MiXCR. When rows share a CDR3 protein, they turn into one entry using the most common DNA and genes. This sample has around 240,000 distinct CDR3 sequences in its table, and approximately 8% of those were observed once. The ten largest clones take up roughly 6% of the sample. The sample's treatment or condition label, decoded: allogeneic hematopoietic cell transplantation with graft depleted of TCRalphabeta T cells and CD19 B cells. Transplant recipients were children who received TCRalphabeta/CD19-depleted allogeneic hematopoietic cell grafts.

This specimen belongs to a study of T-cell reconstitution after alpha-beta-depleted transplantation in children (dated by TCRdb to the mid-2010s). With respect to the entire study: T-cell immune reconstitution after TCRalphabeta/CD19-depleted allogeneic hematopoietic cell transplantation in children was quantitatively tracked in the study by means of TCR repertoire profiling. Overall study outcomes, separate from this receptor: In some patients, the high TCRbeta diversity seen at day 60 was put down to recipient T cells and intrathymic progenitors that had survived conditioning. Apparently early alphabetaT-cell count recovery about two months after transplant reportedly relied on only several hundred rapidly expanded clones derived from non-depleted graft cells. Hyperexpanded clone frequencies declined over subsequent months; after one year, T-cell counts and TCRbeta diversity were mostly attributed to newly produced T cells.

The receptor was isolated from a male patient younger than 18 who had a stem cell transplant for acute lymphoblastic leukemia, so the T cells may come from the graft donor. Source: PBMCs, mostly from graft donor cells, taken 180 days after TCRalphabeta/CD19-depleted stem cell transplant.

The nucleotides read TGTGCCAGCAGTTTACTGGGGGCCGGGCGCGGCACTGAAGCTTTCTTT. Its amino acids are CASSLLGAGRGTEAFF. In this chain, TRBV12-3 or TRBV12-4 is recombined with TRBJ1-1; the D region possibly corresponds to TRBD1 (6 bases align). The CDR3 runs 16 amino acids, cysteine and phenylalanine included. Only the CDR3 part of the read is kept: 48 bases, read in frame from the first base. Relative to germline, V is 2 bases shorter and J is 4 bases shorter, with 17 bases between their ends.